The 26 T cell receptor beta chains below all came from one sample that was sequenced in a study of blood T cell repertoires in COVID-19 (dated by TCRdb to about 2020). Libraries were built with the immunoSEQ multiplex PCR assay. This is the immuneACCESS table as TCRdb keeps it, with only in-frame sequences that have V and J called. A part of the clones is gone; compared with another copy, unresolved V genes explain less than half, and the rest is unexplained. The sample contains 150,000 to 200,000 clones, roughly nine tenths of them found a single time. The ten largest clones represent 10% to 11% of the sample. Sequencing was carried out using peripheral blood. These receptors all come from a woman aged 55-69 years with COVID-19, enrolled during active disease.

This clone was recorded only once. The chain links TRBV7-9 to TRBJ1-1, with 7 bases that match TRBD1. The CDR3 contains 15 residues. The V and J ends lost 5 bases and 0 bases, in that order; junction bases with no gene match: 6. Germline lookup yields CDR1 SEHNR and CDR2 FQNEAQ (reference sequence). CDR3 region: CASSTRQGLNTEAFF. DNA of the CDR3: TGTGCCAGCAGCACGAGACAGGGCTTGAACACTGAAGCTTTCTTT.

The CDR3 is CASSYSPLSYEQYF. In nucleotides, the CDR3 is TGTGCCAGCAGTTACTCTCCTCTATCCTACGAGCAGTACTTC. V is TRBV6-6 and J is TRBJ2-7; D not certain. CDR3 length equals 14 residues. V lost 0 bases to trimming and J lost 1 base, with 7 bases between them. Germline-derived CDR1 and CDR2 are MNHNY and SVGAGI (reference sequence).

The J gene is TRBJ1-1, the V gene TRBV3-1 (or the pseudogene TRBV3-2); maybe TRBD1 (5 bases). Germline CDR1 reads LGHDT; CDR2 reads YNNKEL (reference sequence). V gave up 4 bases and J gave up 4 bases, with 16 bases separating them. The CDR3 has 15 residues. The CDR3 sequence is CASSPIPQGFTEAFF. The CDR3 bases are TGTGCCAGCAGCCCGATACCCCAGGGTTTCACTGAAGCTTTCTTT.

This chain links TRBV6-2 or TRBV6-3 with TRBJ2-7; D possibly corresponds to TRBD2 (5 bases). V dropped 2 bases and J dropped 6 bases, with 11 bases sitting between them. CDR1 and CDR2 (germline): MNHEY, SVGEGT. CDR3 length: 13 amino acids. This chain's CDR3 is CASSYPLRGEQYF. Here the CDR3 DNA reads TGTGCCAGCAGTTACCCCCTCCGGGGCGAGCAGTACTTC.

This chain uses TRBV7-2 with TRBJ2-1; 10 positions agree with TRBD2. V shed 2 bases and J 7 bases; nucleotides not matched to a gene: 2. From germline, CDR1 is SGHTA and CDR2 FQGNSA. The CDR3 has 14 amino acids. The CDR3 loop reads CASSLTTSGNEQFF. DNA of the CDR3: TGTGCCAGCAGCTTAACGACTAGCGGGAATGAGCAGTTCTTC.

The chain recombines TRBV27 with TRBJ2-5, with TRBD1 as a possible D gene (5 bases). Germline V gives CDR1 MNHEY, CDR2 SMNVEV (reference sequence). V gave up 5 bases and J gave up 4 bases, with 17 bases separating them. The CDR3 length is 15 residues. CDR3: CASSQGRESRETQYF. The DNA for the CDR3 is TGTGCCAGCAGTCAGGGAAGAGAATCCCGAGAGACCCAGTACTTC.

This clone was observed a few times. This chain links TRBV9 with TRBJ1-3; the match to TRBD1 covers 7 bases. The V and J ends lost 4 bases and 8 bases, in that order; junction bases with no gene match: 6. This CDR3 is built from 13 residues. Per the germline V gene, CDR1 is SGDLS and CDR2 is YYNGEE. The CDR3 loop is CASSYRGRDTIYF. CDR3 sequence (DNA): TGTGCCAGCAGCTACAGGGGACGAGACACCATATATTTT.

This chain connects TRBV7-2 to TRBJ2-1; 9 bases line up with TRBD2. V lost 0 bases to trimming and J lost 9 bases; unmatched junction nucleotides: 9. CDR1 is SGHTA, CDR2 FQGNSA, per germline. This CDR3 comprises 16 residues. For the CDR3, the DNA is TGTGCCAGCAGCTTAGCGACTAGCGGAAGACGGTTTGAGCAGTTCTTC. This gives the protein CASSLATSGRRFEQFF.

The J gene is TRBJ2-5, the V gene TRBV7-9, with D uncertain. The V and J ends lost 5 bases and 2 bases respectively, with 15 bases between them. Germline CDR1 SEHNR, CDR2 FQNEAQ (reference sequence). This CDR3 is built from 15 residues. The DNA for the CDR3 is TGTGCCAGCAGCCCCCGAGGTGGCATACAAGAGACCCAGTACTTC. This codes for CASSPRGGIQETQYF.

CDR3: CASSQDPGQGREQFF. The CDR3 DNA reads TGTGCCAGCAGCCAAGATCCGGGACAGGGGCGTGAGCAGTTCTTC. The chain couples TRBV3-1 (or the pseudogene TRBV3-2) to TRBJ2-1, with 10 bases that match TRBD1. The germline gives CDR1 LGHDT, CDR2 YNNKEL (reference sequence). V gave up 0 bases and J gave up 9 bases; unmatched junction bases: 5. CDR3 length: 15 amino acids.

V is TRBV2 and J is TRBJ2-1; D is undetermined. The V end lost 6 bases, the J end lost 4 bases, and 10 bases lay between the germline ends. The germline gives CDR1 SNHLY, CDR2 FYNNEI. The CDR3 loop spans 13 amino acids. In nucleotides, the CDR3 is TGTGCCAGCAGCAGCACTACATACAATGAGCAGTTCTTC. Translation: CASSSTTYNEQFF.

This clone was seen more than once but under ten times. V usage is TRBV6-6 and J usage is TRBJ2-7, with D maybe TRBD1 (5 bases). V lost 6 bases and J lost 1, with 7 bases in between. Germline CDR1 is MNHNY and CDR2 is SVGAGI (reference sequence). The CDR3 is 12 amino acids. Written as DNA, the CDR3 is TGTGCCAGCAGGACAGCGTCCTACGAGCAGTACTTC. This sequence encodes CASRTASYEQYF.

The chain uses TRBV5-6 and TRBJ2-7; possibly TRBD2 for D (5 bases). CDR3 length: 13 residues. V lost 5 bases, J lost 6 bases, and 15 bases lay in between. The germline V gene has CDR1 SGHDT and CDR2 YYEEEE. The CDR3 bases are TGTGCCAGCAGGCCGGAGGCCCGCGGCGAGCAGTACTTC. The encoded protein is CASRPEARGEQYF.

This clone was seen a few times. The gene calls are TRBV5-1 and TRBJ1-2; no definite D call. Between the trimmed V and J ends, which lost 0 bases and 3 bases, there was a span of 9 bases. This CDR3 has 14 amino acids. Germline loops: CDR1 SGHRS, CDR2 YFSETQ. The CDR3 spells CASSLAGVDYGYTF. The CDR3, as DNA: TGCGCCAGCAGCTTGGCCGGTGTGGACTATGGCTACACCTTC.

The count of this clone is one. DNA of the CDR3: TGTGCCAGCAGCCAGGGTCGCGGGGGGTCACGGGAGACCCAGTACTTC. Protein: CASSQGRGGSRETQYF. This sequence joins TRBV3-1 (or the pseudogene TRBV3-2) and TRBJ2-5; TRBD2 matches 8 bases. CDR3 length: 16 residues. The junction had 11 bases not matched to a gene; V was cut back by 3 bases and J by 5 bases. The V gene's germline CDR1 is LGHDT and CDR2 YNNKEL (reference sequence).

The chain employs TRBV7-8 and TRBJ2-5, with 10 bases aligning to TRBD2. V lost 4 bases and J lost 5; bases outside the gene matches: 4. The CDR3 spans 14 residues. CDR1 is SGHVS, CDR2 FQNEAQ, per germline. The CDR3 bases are TGTGCCAGCAGCTCCCAGCGGGGGGGGGAGACCCAGTACTTC. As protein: CASSSQRGGETQYF.

The chain's CDR3 is CASSQGTYEQYF. The CDR3 nucleotides read TGTGCCAGCAGCCAAGGTACCTACGAGCAGTACTTC. This chain uses TRBV14 with TRBJ2-7; no firm D call. The CDR3 has 12 amino acids. Per the germline V gene, CDR1 is SGHDN and CDR2 is FVKESK. V lost 1 base, J lost 2 bases, and 3 bases lay in between.

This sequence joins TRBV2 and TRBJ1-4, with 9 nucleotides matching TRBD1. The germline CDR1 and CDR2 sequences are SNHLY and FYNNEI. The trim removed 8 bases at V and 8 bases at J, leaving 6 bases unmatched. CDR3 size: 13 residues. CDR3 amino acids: CASRGQGYEKLFF. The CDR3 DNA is TGTGCCAGCCGGGGACAGGGATACGAAAAACTGTTTTTT.

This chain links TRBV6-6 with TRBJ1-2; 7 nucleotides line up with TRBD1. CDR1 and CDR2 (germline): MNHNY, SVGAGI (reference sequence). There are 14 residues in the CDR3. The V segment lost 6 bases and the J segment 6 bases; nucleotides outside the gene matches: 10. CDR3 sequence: CASRRGTDENGYTF. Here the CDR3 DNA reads TGTGCCAGCAGACGGGGGACAGATGAGAATGGCTACACCTTC.

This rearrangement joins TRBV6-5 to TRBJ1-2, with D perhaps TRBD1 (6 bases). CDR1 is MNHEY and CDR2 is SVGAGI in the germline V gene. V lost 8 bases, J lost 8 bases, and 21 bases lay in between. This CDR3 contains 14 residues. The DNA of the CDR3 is TGTGCCAGCTCCACTGCAGGGGAAGTACCGGGCTACACCTTC. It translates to CASSTAGEVPGYTF.

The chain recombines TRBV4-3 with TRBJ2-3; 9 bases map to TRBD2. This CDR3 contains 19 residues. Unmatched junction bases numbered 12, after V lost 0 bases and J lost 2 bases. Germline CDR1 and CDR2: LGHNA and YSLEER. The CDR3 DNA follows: TGCGCCAGCAGCCAAGATAAGGGCGGGGGGGTCGGTTACACAGATACGCAGTATTTT. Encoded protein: CASSQDKGGGVGYTDTQYF.

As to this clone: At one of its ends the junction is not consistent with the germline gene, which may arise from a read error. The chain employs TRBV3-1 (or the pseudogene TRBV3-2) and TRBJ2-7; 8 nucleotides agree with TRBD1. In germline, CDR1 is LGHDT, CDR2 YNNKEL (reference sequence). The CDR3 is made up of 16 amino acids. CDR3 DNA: TGTGCCAGCAGCTTCGGACAGGGATTACCCTCCCACGAGCAGTACTTC. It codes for CASSFGQGLPSHEQYF.

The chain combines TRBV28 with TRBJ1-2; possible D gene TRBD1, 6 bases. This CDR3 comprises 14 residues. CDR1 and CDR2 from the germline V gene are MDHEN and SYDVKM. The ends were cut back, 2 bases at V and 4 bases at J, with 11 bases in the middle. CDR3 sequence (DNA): TGTGCCAGCAGTTTACAGGGGTTGACCTATGGCTACACCTTC. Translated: CASSLQGLTYGYTF.

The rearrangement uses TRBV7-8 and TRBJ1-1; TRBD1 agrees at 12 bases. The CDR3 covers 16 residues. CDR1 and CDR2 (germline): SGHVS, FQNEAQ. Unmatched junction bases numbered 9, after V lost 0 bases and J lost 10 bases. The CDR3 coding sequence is TGTGCCAGCAGCTTAGCCTCCGGGACAGGGGGCAGGCGAGCTTTCTTT. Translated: CASSLASGTGGRRAFF.

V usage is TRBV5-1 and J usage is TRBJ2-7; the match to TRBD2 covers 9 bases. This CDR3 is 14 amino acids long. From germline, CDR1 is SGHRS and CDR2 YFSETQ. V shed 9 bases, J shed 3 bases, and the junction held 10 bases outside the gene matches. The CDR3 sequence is CATSKTSGGYEQYF. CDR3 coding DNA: TGCGCCACCAGTAAGACTAGCGGAGGCTACGAGCAGTACTTC.

The CDR3 DNA sequence: TGTGCCAGCAGCCCGACTAGCGGGACCTACTACAATGAGCAGTTCTTC. Translated, it gives CASSPTSGTYYNEQFF. The J gene is TRBJ2-1, the V gene TRBV7-2; 11 nucleotides agree with TRBD2. CDR3 length: 16 amino acids. V was clipped by 5 bases and J by 3 bases; unmatched bases: 6. Looked up from germline, CDR1 is SGHTA and CDR2 is FQGNSA.